This T cell receptor beta chain was sequenced during a study of CD8 T cells in ankylosing spondylitis (dated by TCRdb to 2016 to 2017). Study-wide context: T cell receptor beta repertoires were profiled in healthy donors and ankylosing spondylitis patients so that disease-linked TCR variants could be found. The whole study cohort included 85 to 120 healthy donors and 20 to 25 ankylosing spondylitis patients. Samples of peripheral blood were taken, and for ankylosing spondylitis patients, synovial fluid was collected as well. Summary of the overall study and its limitations: The disease-linked clones showed a CD8+ phenotype and occurred at relatively low frequencies in peripheral blood. The disease-linked clones were reported as significantly enriched in matched synovial fluid samples from ankylosing spondylitis patients. Some motif variants were previously reported in synovial fluid and blood of reactive arthritis patients, suggesting common disease-initiation mechanisms. A TCR beta motif of several highly homologous amino acid variants appeared characteristic of blood from ankylosing spondylitis patients.

Per the germline V gene, LGHNA is the CDR1 and YSLEER is the CDR2. V is shortened by 5 bases, J by 1 base, and the region joining them spans 8 bases. The CDR3 sequence holds 14 residues, the cysteine and phenylalanine included. Of the read, only the CDR3 DNA is kept; its 42 bases are in frame from base 1. Remarks on this clonotype: Its specific antigen is unknown. Base qualities are not provided; no much larger clone lies one nucleotide away.

Data came from an Illumina MiSeq. Quantitative 5'-RACE with molecular barcodes was used to prepare TCR beta libraries. The study's own analysis went as follows. Disease-linked TCR variants were identified with a new computational method built on a probabilistic model of VDJ rearrangement. TCRdb redid the processing of the public reads, applying fastp at Q25 and MiXCR, and retained in-frame beta chains. CDR3 protein sequences are deduplicated, and each keeps its most common genes and DNA. The V and J calls and clone size are TCRdb's, not the authors'. Here the sample has over 30,000 distinct CDR3 sequences; approximately 16% occur a single time. The ten most abundant clones make up 45% of the sample.

Rearrangement joined TRBV4-3 to TRBJ2-2; the D segment might be TRBD1 or TRBD2, since each matches 5 bases. Sample: blood. The TCR was taken from a male donor with ankylosing spondylitis or in good health (not recorded which). The encoded CDR3 is CASSGTVNTGELFF. The DNA sequence is TGCGCCAGCAGCGGGACGGTGAACACCGGGGAGCTGTTTTTT.